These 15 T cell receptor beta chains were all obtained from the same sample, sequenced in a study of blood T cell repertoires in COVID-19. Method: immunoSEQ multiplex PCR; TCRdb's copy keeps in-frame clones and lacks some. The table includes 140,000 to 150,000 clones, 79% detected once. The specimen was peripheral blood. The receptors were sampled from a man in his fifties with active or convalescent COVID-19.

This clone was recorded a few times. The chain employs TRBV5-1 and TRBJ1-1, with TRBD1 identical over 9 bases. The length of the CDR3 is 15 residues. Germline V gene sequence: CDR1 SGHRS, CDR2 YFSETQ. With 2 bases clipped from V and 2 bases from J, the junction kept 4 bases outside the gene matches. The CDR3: CASSFMDRGNTEAFF. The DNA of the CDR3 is TGCGCCAGCAGCTTTATGGACAGGGGAAACACTGAAGCTTTCTTT.

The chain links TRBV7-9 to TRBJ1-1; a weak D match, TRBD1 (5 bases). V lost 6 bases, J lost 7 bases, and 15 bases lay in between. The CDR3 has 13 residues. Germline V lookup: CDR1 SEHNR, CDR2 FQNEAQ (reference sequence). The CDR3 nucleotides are TGTGCCAGCAGTTTGGGGACTCTCATTGAAGCTTTCTTT. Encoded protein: CASSLGTLIEAFF. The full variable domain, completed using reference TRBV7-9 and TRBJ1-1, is DTGVSQNPRHKITKRGQNVTFRCDPISEHNRLYWYRQTLGQGPEFLTYFQNEAQLEKSRLLSDRFSAERPKGSFSTLEIQRTEQGDSAMYLCASSLGTLIEAFFGQGTRLTVV.

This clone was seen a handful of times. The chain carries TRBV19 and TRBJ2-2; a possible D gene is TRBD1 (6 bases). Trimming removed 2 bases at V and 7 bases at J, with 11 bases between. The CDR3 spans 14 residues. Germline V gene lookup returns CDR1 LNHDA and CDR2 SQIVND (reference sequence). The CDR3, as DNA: TGTGCCAGTAGTATAAGGGGGAATAACGGGGAGCTGTTTTTT. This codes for CASSIRGNNGELFF.

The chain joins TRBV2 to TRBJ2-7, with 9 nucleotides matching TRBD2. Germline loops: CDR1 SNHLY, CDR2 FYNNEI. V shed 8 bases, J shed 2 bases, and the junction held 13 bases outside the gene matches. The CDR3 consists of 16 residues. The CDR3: CASGGAGGSAAYEQYF. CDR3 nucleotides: TGTGCCAGCGGTGGTGCGGGAGGGTCTGCGGCCTACGAGCAGTACTTC. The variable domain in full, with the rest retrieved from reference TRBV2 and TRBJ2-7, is EPEVTQTPSHQVTQMGQEVILRCVPISNHLYFYWYRQILGQKVEFLVSFYNNEISEKSEIFDDQFSVERPDGSNFTLKIRSTKLEDSAMYFCASGGAGGSAAYEQYFGPGTRLTVT.

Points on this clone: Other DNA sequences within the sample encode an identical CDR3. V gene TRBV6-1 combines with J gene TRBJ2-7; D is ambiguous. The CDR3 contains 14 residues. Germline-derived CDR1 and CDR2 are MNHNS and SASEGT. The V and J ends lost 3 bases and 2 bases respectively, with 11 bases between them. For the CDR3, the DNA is TGTGCCAGCAGTGAGCGAGTGGGCGCCTACGAGCAGTACTTC. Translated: CASSERVGAYEQYF.

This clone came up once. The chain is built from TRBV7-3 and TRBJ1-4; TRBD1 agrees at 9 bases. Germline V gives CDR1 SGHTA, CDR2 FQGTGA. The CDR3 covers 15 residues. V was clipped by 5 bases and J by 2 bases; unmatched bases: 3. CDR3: CASSPTGGTNEKLFF. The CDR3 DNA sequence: TGTGCCAGCAGCCCAACAGGGGGCACTAATGAAAAACTGTTTTTT.

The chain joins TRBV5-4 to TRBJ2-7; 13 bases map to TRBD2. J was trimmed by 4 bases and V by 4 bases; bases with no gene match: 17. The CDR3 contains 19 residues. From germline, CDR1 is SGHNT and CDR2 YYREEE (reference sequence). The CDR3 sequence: CASSHRQGLGLAGLYEQYF. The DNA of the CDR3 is TGTGCCAGCAGCCACCGACAGGGGCTGGGACTAGCGGGGCTTTACGAGCAGTACTTC. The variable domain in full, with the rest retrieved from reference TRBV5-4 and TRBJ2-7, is ETGVTQSPTHLIKTRGQQVTLRCSSQSGHNTVSWYQQALGQGPQFIFQYYREEENGRGNFPPRFSGLQFPNYSSELNVNALELDDSALYLCASSHRQGLGLAGLYEQYFGPGTRLTVT.

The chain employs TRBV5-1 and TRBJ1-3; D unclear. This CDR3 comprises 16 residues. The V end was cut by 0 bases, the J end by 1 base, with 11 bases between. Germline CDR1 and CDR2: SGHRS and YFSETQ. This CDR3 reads CASSLGGGLSGNTIYF. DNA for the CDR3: TGCGCCAGCAGCTTGGGCGGAGGGCTATCTGGAAACACCATATATTTT.

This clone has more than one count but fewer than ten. The DNA for the CDR3 is TGTGCCAGCAGCCGCCCCCGAGATGGCTACACCTTC. This codes for CASSRPRDGYTF. The chain couples TRBV6-5 to TRBJ1-2; no reliable D call. Trimming removed 6 bases from V and 6 bases from J, with 11 bases in between. CDR1 is MNHEY and CDR2 is SVGAGI in the germline V gene. This CDR3 region has 12 residues.

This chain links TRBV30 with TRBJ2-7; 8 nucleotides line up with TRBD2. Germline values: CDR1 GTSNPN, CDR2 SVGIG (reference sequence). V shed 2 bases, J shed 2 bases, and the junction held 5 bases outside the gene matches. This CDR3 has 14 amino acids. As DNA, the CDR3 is TGTGCCTGGAGTCTTACTAGCGGCACCTACGAGCAGTACTTC. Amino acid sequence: CAWSLTSGTYEQYF.

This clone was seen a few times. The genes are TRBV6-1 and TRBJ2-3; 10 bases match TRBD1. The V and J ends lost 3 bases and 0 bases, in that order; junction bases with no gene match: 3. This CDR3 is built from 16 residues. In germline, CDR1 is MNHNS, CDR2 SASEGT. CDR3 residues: CASSDPGQGSTDTQYF. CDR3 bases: TGTGCCAGCAGTGACCCGGGACAGGGGAGCACAGATACGCAGTATTTT.

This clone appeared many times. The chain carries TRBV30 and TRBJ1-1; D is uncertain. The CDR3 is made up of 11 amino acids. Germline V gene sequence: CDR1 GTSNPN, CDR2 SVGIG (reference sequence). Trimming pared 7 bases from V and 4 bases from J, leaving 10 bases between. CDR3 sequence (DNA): TGTGCCTTGGAGTTGGGCACTGAAGCTTTCTTT. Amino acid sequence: CALELGTEAFF. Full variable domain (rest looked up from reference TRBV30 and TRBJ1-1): SQTIHQWPATLVQPVGSPLSLECTVEGTSNPNLYWYRQAAGRGLQLLFYSVGIGQISSEVPQNLSASRPQDRQFILSSKKLLLSDSGFYLCALELGTEAFFGQGTRLTVV.

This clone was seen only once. The CDR3 nucleotides read TGTGCCGGAGGGCCCAGCTACAATGAGCAGTTCTTC. Translation gives CAGGPSYNEQFF. This rearrangement joins TRBV28 to TRBJ2-1; possible D gene TRBD2, 6 bases. V gave up 11 bases and J gave up 3 bases, with 11 bases separating them. Germline CDR1 is MDHEN and CDR2 is SYDVKM. The CDR3 sequence is 12 residues long. Combining the CDR3 with reference TRBV28 and TRBJ2-1 gives the whole variable domain DVKVTQSSRYLVKRTGEKVFLECVQDMDHENMFWYRQDPGLGLRLIYFSYDVKMKEKGDIPEGYSVSREKKERFSLILESASTNQTSMYLCAGGPSYNEQFFGPGTRLTVL.

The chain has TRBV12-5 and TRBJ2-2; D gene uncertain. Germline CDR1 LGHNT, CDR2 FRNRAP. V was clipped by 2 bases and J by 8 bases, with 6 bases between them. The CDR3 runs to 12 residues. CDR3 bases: TGTGCTAGTGGTTTGAACCGGGGGGAGCTGTTTTTT. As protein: CASGLNRGELFF.

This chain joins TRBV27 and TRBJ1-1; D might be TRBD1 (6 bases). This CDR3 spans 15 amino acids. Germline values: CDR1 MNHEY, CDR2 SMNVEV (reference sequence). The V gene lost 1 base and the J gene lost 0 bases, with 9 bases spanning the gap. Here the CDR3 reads CASSLLGQMNTEAFF. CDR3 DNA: TGTGCCAGCAGTTTATTAGGACAGATGAACACTGAAGCTTTCTTT.